The clone carrying this T cell receptor (beta chain) has just a few counts. The antigen is undetermined. TCRdb itself ran the RT-PCR reads through MiXCR, one entry per CDR3 protein. Altogether 500,000 to 600,000 distinct CDR3 sequences are present, approximately 7.6% being singletons, with the ten largest covering roughly 13%. The V segment lost 2 bases and the J segment 0 bases; nucleotides outside the gene matches: 9. Germline CDR1 is MGHDK and CDR2 is SYGVNS. The CDR3 totals 19 residues. This sample was included in a study of response to subunit inactivated influenza vaccine. Whole-study results and caveats: The authors put forward the suggestion that each seasonal influenza vaccination may bring in only a limited number of new T cells.

The source material was PBMCs from blood, sampled less than 25 months after vaccination. The receptor was derived from a man between 50 and 75 years old who received an inactivated influenza vaccine. This chain connects TRBV25-1 to TRBJ1-5; 11 bases fit TRBD1. For the CDR3, the DNA is TGTGCCAGCAGTGAAGTGGGACAGGGGGACCACTATAGCAATCAGCCCCAGCATTTT. This gives the protein CASSEVGQGDHYSNQPQHF.